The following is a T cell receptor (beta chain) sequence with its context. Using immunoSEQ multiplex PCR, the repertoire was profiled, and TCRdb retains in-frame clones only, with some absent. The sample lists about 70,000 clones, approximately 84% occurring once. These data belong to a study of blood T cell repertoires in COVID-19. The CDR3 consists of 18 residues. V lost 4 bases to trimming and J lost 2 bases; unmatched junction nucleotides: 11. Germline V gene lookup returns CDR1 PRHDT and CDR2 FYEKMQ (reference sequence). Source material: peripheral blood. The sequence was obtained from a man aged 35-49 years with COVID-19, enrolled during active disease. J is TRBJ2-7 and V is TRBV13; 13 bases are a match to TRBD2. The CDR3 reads CASSSRLAGGPATYEQYF. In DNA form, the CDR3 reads TGTGCCAGCAGCTCCCGACTAGCGGGGGGCCCGGCCACCTACGAGCAGTACTTC.